This TCR beta chain was found in a study of Ad26.COV2.S vaccination and SARS-CoV-2 variants. Turning to this clone: Its antigen is unknown.

Produced via immunoSEQ multiplex PCR; TCRdb's table is partial and in-frame only. This table holds around 300,000 clones, around 90% found once. This sample's treatment: about 20 received Ad26.COV2.S at low or high dose, single or two shots; about 5 received placebo; per-sample allocation not given. Each sample was drawn 63 days after the first injection (of vaccine or placebo). General observations from the study: Spike-specific CD8+ and CD4+ T cell responses reportedly showed substantial breadth after vaccination.

CDR3 length: 11 amino acids. V was pared by 5 bases and J by 7 bases, with 8 bases between. The gene calls are TRBV12-3 or TRBV12-4 and TRBJ1-1; D is ambiguous. The sequence came from a person aged 18 to 59 who received the Ad26.COV2.S COVID-19 vaccine or a placebo. This material consisted of peripheral blood, taken in a trial of Ad26.COV2.S vaccine versus placebo. The CDR3 DNA is TGTGCCAGCAGTCCGTTAGGTGAAGCTTTCTTT. Translating it yields CASSPLGEAFF.